This entry features one T cell receptor (beta chain) sequence. The antigen remains undetermined. These data originate in a study of cytomegalovirus exposure and HLA in healthy donors. As for the study in general: Genotyping showed 75% to 90% of hundreds of donors falling in the Caucasian-associated ancestry cluster. General observations from the study: Researchers reported that a few CMV-associated chains were confirmed in vitro as CMV antigen-specific.

Unrecorded immune exposures were likely, despite nominal health at sampling. The PCR made use of 60 Vbeta and 13 Jbeta primers. In the study's own analysis: Later analysis identified approximately 80 million unique TCR beta chains, 9 million to 12 million shared. This table comes from immunoSEQ multiplex PCR, and its TCRdb copy is limited to in-frame clones, with some not included. The V and J calls and clone size come from that table; D and trimming were worked out from the DNA. This sample has about 140,000 clones, with roughly four fifths found just once. This CDR3 contains 13 residues. Germline V gene sequence: CDR1 MNHNS, CDR2 SASEGT. With V trimmed by 7 bases and J by 3 bases, 4 bases remained unmatched.

The sample was PBMCs. This clonotype was obtained from a human donor in good health. The chain joins TRBV6-1 to TRBJ2-7, with 9 bases aligning to TRBD1. The CDR3 DNA follows: TGTGCCAGCACCCGGACAGGGGACTACGAGCAGTACTTC. Its protein is CASTRTGDYEQYF.